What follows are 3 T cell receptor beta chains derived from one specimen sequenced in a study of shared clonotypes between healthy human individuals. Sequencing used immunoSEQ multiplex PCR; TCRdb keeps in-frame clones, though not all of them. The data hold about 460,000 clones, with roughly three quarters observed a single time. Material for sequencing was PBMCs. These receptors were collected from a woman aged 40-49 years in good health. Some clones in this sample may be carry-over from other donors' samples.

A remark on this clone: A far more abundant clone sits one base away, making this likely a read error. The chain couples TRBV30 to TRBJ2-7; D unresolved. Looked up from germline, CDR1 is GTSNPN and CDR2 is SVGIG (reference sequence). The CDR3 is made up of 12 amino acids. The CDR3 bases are TGTGACTGGAGTGGAAGTGCCCCCGAGCAGTACTTC. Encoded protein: CDWSGSAPEQYF.

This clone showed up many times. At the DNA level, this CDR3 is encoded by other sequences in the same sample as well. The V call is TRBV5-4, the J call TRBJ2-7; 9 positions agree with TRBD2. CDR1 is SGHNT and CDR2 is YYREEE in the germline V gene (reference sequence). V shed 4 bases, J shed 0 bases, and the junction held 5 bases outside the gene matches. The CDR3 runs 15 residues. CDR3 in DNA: TGTGCCAGCAGCCCCGGGACTAGCAGCTCCTACGAGCAGTACTTC. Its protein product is CASSPGTSSSYEQYF.

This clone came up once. CDR3 nucleotide sequence: TGCGCCAGCAGCCAAGTACCTCTCGGCGAGGCTGGGGCCAACGTCCTGACTTTC. This gives the protein CASSQVPLGEAGANVLTF. The V gene is TRBV4-1, the J gene TRBJ2-6, with no clear D. CDR1 MGHRA and CDR2 YSYEKL come from the germline V gene. Trimming left V 1 base short and J 2 bases short, with 15 bases between. The CDR3 loop spans 18 amino acids.